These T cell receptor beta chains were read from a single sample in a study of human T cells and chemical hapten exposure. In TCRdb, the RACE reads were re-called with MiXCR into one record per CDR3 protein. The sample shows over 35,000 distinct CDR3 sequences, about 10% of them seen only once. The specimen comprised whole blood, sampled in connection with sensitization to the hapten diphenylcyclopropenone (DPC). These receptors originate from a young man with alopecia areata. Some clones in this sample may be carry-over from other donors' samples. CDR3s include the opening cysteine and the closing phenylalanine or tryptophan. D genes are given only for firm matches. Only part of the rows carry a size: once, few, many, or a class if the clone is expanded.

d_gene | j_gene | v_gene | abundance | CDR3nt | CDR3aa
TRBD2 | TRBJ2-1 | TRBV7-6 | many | TGTGCCAGCAGCTTAGCGGGAGGGCCGTACAATGAGCAGTTCTTC | CASSLAGGPYNEQFF
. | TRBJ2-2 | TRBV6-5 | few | TGTGCCAGCAGAACACTACAGGGGAGGGCCGGGGAGCTGTTTTTT | CASRTLQGRAGELFF
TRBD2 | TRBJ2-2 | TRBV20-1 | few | TGCAGTGCTAGAATAGCGGGAGAGGGCGGGGAGCTGTTTTTT | CSARIAGEGGELFF
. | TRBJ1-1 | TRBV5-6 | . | TGTGCCAGCAGCTTGTTTGGGGGCACTGAAGCTTTCTTT | CASSLFGGTEAFF
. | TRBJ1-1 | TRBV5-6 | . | TGTGCCAGCAGCCAGCTTGGTGGCAGCGCGGTGAACACTGAAGCTTTCTTT | CASSQLGGSAVNTEAFF
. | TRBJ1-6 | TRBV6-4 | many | TGTGCCAGCAGTGACTCAAGCTCCTATAATTCACCCCTCCACTTT | CASSDSSSYNSPLHF
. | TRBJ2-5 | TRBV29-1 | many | TGCAGCGGGGGAGAGGGCCAAGAGACCCAGTACTTC | CSGGEGQETQYF
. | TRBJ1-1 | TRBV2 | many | TGTGCCAGCAGTGAAGGTTTGGCAGCCAAACTTAGGGGGACTGAAGCTTTCTTT | CASSEGLAAKLRGTEAFF
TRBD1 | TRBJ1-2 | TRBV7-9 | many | TGTGCCAGCAGCTTACAGGGACAGGGGGCAAATGGCTACACCTTC | CASSLQGQGANGYTF
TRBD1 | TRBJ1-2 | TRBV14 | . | TGTGCCAGCAGTTTTCGGACAGGGGGCTCTTTAAACTATGGCTACACCTTC | CASSFRTGGSLNYGYTF
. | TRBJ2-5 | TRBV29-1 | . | TGCAGCGTTGATCATCGGTCGGACCCGGGGGCCCAGTACTTC | CSVDHRSDPGAQYF
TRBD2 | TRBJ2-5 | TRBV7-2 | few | TGTGCCAGCAGCTCGGGACTAGGTAAACAAGAGACCCAGTACTTC | CASSSGLGKQETQYF
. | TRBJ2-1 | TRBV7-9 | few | TGTGCCAGCAGCCGAGGTATTGGGTCCTACAATGAGCAGTTCTTC | CASSRGIGSYNEQFF
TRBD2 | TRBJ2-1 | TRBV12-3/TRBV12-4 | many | TGTGCCAGCAGGCCTAGCGGGAGCTACAATGAGCAGTTCTTC | CASRPSGSYNEQFF
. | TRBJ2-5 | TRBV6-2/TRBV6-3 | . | TGTGTCAGCAGTCCGCTGGGGGGGACCCAGTACTTC | CVSSPLGGTQYF
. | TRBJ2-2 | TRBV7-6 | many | TGTGCCAGCAGCTTAGCCCCGGGAATAACCGGGGAGCTGTTTTTT | CASSLAPGITGELFF
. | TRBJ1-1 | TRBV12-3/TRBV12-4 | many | TGTGCCAGCAGTGGGGTAGGGGCGGTGAACACTGAAGCTTTCTTT | CASSGVGAVNTEAFF
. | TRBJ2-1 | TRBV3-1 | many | TGTGCCAGCAGCCTCTCCGGACTCATATCTTCCTACAATGAGCAGTTCTTC | CASSLSGLISSYNEQFF
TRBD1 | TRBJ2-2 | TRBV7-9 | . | TGTGCCAGCAGCTTAGGGGACAGAGACACCGGGGAGCTGTTTTTT | CASSLGDRDTGELFF
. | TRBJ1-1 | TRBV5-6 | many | TGTGCCAGCAGCTTTGCACTTAGGAACACTGAAGCTTTCTTT | CASSFALRNTEAFF
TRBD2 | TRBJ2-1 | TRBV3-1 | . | TGTGCCAGCAGCCCCGGGGGGGGGTGGACCTACAATGAGCAGTTCTTC | CASSPGGGWTYNEQFF
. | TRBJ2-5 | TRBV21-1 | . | TGTGCCAGCAGCAAAGTTAGCGGGAGGGAAGAGACCCAGTACTTC | CASSKVSGREETQYF
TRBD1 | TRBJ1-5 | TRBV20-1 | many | TGCAGTGCTAGGAGACAGGGGAACCTAATCGGCCCCAATCAGCCCCAGCATTTT | CSARRQGNLIGPNQPQHF
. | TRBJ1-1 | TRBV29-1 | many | TGCAGCGTTGATATATCGTCTGGCTACACTGAAGCTTTCTTT | CSVDISSGYTEAFF
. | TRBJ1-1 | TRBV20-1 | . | TGCAGTGCTATGGACTGGAACACTGAAGCTTTCTTT | CSAMDWNTEAFF
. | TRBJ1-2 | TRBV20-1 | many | TGCAGTGCCCTTAGGATTGGTAACTATGGCTACACCTTC | CSALRIGNYGYTF
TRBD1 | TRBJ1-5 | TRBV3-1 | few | TGTGCCAGCAGCCAAGACGTCTTTGGGACAGGGAAACAGCCCCAGCATTTT | CASSQDVFGTGKQPQHF
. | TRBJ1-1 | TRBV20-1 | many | TGCAGTGCTAGGGCAGGGGCCACTGAAGCTTTCTTT | CSARAGATEAFF
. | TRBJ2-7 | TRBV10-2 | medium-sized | TGCGCCAGCAGTGGGATTGTTGGCGAGCAGTACTTC | CASSGIVGEQYF
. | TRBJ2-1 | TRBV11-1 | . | TGTGCCAGCAGCTCCAGACAATTGCTCACCTACAATGAGCAGTTCTTC | CASSSRQLLTYNEQFF
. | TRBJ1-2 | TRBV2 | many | TGTGCCAGCAGAGGACAGATCATCGGGGGCTACACCTTC | CASRGQIIGGYTF
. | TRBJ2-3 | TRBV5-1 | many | TGCGCCAGCAGGAAGACTGGTGATACGCAGTATTTT | CASRKTGDTQYF
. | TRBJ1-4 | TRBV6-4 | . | TGTGCCAGCAGGGATTATCTGGGACTCGGGCCTCAAGAAAAACTGTTTTTT | CASRDYLGLGPQEKLFF
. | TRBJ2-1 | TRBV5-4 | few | TGTGCCAGCAGCTTTTCTCTTCGGTTTACGGGAGCACCAAATGAGCAGTTCTTC | CASSFSLRFTGAPNEQFF
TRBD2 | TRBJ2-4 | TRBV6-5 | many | TGTGCCAGCACCGCGCGGGGGGGTATAAAAAACATTCAGTACTTC | CASTARGGIKNIQYF
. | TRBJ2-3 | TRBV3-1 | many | TGTGCCAGCAGCCAACGGGCGGGGCGCACAGATACGCAGTATTTT | CASSQRAGRTDTQYF
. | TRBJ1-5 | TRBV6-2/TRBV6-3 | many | TGTGCCAGCAGTTACGGGGGTAGCAATCAGCCCCAGCATTTT | CASSYGGSNQPQHF
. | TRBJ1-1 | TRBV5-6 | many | TGTGCCAGCCGCGGGGTTTGGCGGAACACTGAAGCTTTCTTT | CASRGVWRNTEAFF
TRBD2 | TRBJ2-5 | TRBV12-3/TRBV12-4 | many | TGTGCCAGCACTCTTGCTGGCGGGGGGGCGGCCCAGTACTTC | CASTLAGGGAAQYF
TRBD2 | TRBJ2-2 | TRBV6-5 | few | TGTGCCAGCAGGACACTAGCGGACACCCGTTCGTACACCGGGGAGCTGTTTTTT | CASRTLADTRSYTGELFF
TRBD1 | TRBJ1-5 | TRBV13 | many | TGTGCCAGCAGAGGGCAGGGGCGCAGGGGGGAGCCCCAGCATTTT | CASRGQGRRGEPQHF
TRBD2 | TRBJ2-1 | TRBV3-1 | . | TGTGCCAGCAGCCAAGTGGGATTTTCGGGAGGGAGCTCCTACAATGAGCAGTTCTTC | CASSQVGFSGGSSYNEQFF
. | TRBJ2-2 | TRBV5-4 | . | TGTGCCAGCAGCTTGAGGTCGAACACCGGGGAGCTGTTTTTT | CASSLRSNTGELFF
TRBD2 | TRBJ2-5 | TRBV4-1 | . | TGCGCCAGCAGCCAAGATATTTTGTCGCGGGGGGGCTCTCAAGAGACCCAGTACTTC | CASSQDILSRGGSQETQYF
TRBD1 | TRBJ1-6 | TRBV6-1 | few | TGTGCCAGCATTTTCCTTTCGGGACAGGTGGCGAATTCACCCCTCCACTTT | CASIFLSGQVANSPLHF
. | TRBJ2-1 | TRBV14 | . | TGTGCCAGCAGCCAAGAATTTAGGGGATGGTACAATGAGCAGTTCTTC | CASSQEFRGWYNEQFF
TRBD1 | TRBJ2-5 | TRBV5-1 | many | TGCGCCAGCAGCGGAACAGGGGGAGAACGAGAGACCCAGTACTTC | CASSGTGGERETQYF
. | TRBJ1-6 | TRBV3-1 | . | TGTGCCAGCAGCCAATTGGGGGATTCACCCCTCCACTTT | CASSQLGDSPLHF